Sequencing of this TCR beta chain was carried out in a study of vaccination effects on CD4 cells after COVID-19. Points on this clone: Its antigen is currently unknown.

The germline V gene encodes CDR1 SGHRS and CDR2 YFSETQ. V was trimmed by 2 bases and J by 5 bases, leaving 16 bases between them. CDR3 size: 16 residues. TCRdb keeps only in-frame clones here, not all; method: immunoSEQ multiplex PCR. Here the sample spans some 22,000 clones, around 72% being singletons. The ViraFEST assay expanded antigen-specific CD4+ T cells with viral peptide pools before sequencing. Isolation of CD4+ T cells took place after 10 days of culture. Vaccine recipients, nucleocapsid antibody negative, had no prior SARS-CoV-2 infection. Each well held a few million PBMC cultured with around 10 ug/ml peptides and 10 IU/ml IL-2. Cultures received IL-2 medium that replaced half the medium on days 3 and 7.

The rearrangement joins TRBV5-1 to TRBJ2-2, with a weak D call TRBD1 (6 bases). The TCR originated in a human donor who received a COVID-19 vaccine. Sequences were derived from CD4+ T cells from PBMCs cultured with HCoV-NL63 spike peptides, sampled before COVID-19 vaccination. The CDR3 DNA sequence: TGCGCCAGCAGCTTTTCTTCCGGGACACCAACCGGGGAGCTGTTTTTT. It codes for CASSFSSGTPTGELFF.